The present TCR beta chain was sequenced within a study of PD-1 blockade in classical Hodgkin lymphoma. Notes on the study in general: Initiation of nivolumab under 1 year after ASCT led to exclusion of patients.

With regard to this clone: No antigen is known for it.

Time point specified: cycle 4 day 1 (C4D1), after 6 weeks of nivolumab. Every patient was affected by relapse after autologous stem cell transplantation, while exposure to brentuximab vedotin was not uniform. V lost 4 bases, J lost 4 bases, and 11 bases lay in between. The CDR3 has 13 residues. Germline CDR1 is SGHRS and CDR2 is YFSETQ. Here immunoSEQ multiplex PCR was the method, and the copy in TCRdb shows in-frame clones only, minus some. There are about 21,000 clones in the sample; approximately 85% occur only once, and about an eighth lies in the top ten. This rearrangement joins TRBV5-1 to TRBJ1-1; D perhaps matches TRBD1 (5 bases). This clonotype was sampled from a human donor with classical Hodgkin lymphoma. Sample: peripheral blood mononuclear cells (PBMCs), taken before the fourth cycle of nivolumab. CDR3 sequence reads: CASSPNGGTEAFF. CDR3 bases: TGCGCCAGCAGCCCAAATGGGGGCACTGAAGCTTTCTTT.